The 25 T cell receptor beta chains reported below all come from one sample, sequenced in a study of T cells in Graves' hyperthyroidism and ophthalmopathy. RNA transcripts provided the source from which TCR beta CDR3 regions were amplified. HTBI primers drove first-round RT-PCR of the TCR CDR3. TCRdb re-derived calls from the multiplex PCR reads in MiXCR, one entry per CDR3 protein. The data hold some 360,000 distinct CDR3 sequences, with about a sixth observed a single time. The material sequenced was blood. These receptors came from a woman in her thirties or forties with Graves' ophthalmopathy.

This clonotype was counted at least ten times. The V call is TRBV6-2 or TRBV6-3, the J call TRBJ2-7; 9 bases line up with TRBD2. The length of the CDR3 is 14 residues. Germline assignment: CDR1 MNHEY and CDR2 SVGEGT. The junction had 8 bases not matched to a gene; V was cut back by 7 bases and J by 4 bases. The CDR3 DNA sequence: TGTGCCAGCATCGCACTAGCGGGCGGTTACGAGCAGTACTTC. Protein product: CASIALAGGYEQYF.

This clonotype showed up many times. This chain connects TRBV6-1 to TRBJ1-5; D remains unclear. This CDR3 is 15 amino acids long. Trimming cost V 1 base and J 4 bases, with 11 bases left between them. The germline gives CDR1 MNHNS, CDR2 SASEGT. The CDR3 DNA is TGTGCCAGCAGTGAAGTGGGTTTGGTGAATCAGCCCCAGCATTTT. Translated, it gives CASSEVGLVNQPQHF.

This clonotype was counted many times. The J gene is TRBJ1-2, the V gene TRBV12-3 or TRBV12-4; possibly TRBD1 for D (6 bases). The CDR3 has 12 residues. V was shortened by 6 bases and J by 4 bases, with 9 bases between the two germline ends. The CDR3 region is CASSKGGYGYTF. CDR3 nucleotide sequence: TGTGCCAGCAGCAAAGGGGGCTATGGCTACACCTTC.

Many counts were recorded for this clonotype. In DNA, the CDR3 is TGCGCCAGCAGCCAGGTATTGCATTCCGCCCACGAGCAGTACTTC. Translating gives CASSQVLHSAHEQYF. The chain is built from TRBV4-1 and TRBJ2-7; D is unresolved. The CDR3 covers 15 residues. CDR1 is MGHRA and CDR2 is YSYEKL in the germline V gene. V lost 3 bases to trimming and J lost 5 bases, with 17 bases between them.

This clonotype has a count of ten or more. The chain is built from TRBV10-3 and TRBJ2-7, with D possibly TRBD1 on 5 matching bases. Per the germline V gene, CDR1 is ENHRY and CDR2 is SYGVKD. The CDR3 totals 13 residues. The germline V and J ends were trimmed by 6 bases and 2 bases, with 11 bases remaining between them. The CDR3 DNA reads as TGTGCCATCAGATCGACAGCCACCTACGAGCAGTACTTC. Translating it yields CAIRSTATYEQYF.

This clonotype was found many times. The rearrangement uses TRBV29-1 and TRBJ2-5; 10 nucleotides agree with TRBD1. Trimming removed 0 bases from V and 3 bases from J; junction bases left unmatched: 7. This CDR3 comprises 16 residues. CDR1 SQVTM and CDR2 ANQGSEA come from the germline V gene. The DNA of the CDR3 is TGCAGCGTTGAAGACTGGGACAGGGGTCGCGAAGAGACCCAGTACTTC. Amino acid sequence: CSVEDWDRGREETQYF.

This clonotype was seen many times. CDR3 DNA sequence: TGTGCCACCAGCAGAGATCGGAGACAGGCGACCGGGGAGCTGTTTTTT. This translates into CATSRDRRQATGELFF. The chain combines TRBV15 with TRBJ2-2, with D possibly TRBD1 on 6 matching bases. This CDR3 is built from 16 residues. V was pared by 0 bases and J by 5 bases, with 13 bases between. CDR1 is LNHNV, CDR2 YYDKDF, per germline (reference sequence).

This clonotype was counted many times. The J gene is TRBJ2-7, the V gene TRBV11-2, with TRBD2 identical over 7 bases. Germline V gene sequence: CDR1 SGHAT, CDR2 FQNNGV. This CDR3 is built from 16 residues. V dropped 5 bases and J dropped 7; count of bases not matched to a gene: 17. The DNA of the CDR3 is TGTGCCAGCAGCCTAACTTCGTCTAGAGGGAGGGTAGAGCAGTACTTC. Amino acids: CASSLTSSRGRVEQYF. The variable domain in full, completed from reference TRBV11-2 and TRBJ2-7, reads EAGVAQSPRYKIIEKRQSVAFWCNPISGHATLYWYQQILGQGPKLLIQFQNNGVVDDSQLPKDRFSAERLKGVDSTLKIQPAKLEDSAVYLCASSLTSSRGRVEQYFGPGTRLTVT.

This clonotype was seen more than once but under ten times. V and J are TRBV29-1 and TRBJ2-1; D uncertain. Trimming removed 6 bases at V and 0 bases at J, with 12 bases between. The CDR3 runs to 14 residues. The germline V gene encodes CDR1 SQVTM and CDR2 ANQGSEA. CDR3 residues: CSVRTQSSYNEQFF. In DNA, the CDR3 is TGCAGCGTCCGAACCCAAAGCTCCTACAATGAGCAGTTCTTC.

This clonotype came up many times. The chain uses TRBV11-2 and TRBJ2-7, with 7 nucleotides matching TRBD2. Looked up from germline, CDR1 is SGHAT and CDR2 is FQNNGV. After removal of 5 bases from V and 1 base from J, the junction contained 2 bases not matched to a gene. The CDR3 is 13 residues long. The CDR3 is CASSLAVSYEQYF. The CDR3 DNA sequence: TGTGCCAGCAGCCTAGCGGTATCCTACGAGCAGTACTTC. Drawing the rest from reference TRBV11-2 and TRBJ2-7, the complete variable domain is EAGVAQSPRYKIIEKRQSVAFWCNPISGHATLYWYQQILGQGPKLLIQFQNNGVVDDSQLPKDRFSAERLKGVDSTLKIQPAKLEDSAVYLCASSLAVSYEQYFGPGTRLTVT.

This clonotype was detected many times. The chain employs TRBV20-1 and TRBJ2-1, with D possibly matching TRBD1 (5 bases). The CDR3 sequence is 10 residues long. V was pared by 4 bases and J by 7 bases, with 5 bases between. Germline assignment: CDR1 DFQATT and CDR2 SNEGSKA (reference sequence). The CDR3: CSATGNEQFF. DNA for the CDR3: TGCAGTGCTACAGGGAATGAGCAGTTCTTC.

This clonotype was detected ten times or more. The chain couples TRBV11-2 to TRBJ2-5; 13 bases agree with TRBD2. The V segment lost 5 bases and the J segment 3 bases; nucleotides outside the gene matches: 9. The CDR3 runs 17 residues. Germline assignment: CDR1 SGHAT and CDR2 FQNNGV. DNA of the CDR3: TGTGCCAGCAGCCGGACTAGCGGGAGAGATGCCAAAGAGACCCAGTACTTC. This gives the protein CASSRTSGRDAKETQYF. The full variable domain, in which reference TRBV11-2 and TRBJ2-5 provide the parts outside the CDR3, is EAGVAQSPRYKIIEKRQSVAFWCNPISGHATLYWYQQILGQGPKLLIQFQNNGVVDDSQLPKDRFSAERLKGVDSTLKIQPAKLEDSAVYLCASSRTSGRDAKETQYFGPGTRLLVL.

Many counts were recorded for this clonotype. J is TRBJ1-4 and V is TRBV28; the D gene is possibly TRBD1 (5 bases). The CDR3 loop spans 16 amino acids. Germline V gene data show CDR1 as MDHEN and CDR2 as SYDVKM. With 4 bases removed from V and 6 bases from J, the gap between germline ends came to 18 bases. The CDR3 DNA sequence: TGTGCCAGCAGTTCCCCCCGACGAGGGGCTGATGAAAAACTGTTTTTT. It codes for CASSSPRRGADEKLFF.

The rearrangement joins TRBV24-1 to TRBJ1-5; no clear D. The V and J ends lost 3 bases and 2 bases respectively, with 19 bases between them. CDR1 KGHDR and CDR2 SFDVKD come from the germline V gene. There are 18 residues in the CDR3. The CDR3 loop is CATSDEEEAAGGNQPQHF. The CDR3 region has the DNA TGTGCCACCAGTGATGAAGAGGAGGCGGCTGGCGGCAATCAGCCCCAGCATTTT.

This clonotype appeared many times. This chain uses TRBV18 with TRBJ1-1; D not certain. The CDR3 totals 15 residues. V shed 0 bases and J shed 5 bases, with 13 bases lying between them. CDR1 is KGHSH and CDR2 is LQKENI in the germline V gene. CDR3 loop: CASSPPSQGPTEAFF. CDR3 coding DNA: TGTGCCAGCTCACCACCTTCCCAAGGTCCAACTGAAGCTTTCTTT.

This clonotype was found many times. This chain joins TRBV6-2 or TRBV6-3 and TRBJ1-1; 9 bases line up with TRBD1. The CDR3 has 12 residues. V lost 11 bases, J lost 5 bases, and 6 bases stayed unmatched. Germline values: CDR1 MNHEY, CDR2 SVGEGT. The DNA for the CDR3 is TGTGCCGCTACAGGGGGCTCTACTGAAGCTTTCTTT. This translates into CAATGGSTEAFF.

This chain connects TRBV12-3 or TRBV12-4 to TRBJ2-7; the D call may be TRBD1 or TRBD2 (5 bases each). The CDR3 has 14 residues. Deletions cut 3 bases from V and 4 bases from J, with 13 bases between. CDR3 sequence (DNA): TGTGCCAGCAGTTTCGGGGCAACTGGGTACGAGCAGTACTTC. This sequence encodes CASSFGATGYEQYF.

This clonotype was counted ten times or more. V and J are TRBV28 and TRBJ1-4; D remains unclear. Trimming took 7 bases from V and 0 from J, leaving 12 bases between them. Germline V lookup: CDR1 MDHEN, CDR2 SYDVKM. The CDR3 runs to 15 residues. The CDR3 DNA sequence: TGTGCCAGCACCCGTCCCCCTGCAACTAATGAAAAACTGTTTTTT. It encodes CASTRPPATNEKLFF.

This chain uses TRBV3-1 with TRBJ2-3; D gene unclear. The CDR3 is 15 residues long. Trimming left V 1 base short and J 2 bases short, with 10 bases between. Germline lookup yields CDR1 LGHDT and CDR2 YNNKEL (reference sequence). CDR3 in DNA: TGTGCCAGCAGCCAAGGGGTTGAGCCCACAGATACGCAGTATTTT. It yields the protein CASSQGVEPTDTQYF.

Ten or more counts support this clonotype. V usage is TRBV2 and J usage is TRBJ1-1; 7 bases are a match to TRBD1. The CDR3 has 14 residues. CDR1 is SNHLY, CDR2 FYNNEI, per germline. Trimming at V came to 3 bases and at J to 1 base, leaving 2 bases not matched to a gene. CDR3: CASSDGTANTEAFF. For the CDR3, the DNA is TGTGCCAGCAGTGACGGGACAGCGAACACTGAAGCTTTCTTT.

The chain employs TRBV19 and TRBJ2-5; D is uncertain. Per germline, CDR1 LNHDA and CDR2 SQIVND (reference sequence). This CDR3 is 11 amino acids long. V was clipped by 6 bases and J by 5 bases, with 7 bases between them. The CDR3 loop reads CASRSLETQYF. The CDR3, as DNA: TGTGCCAGTAGGTCTCTGGAGACCCAGTACTTC. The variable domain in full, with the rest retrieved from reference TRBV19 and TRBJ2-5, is DGGITQSPKYLFRKEGQNVTLSCEQNLNHDAMYWYRQDPGQGLRLIYYSQIVNDFQKGDIAEGYSVSREKKESFPLTVTSAQKNPTAFYLCASRSLETQYFGPGTRLLVL.

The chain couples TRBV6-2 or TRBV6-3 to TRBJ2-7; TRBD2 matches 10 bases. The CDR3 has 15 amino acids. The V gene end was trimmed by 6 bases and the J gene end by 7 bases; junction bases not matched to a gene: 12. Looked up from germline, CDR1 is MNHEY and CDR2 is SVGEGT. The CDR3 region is CASRLTLAGTGEQYF. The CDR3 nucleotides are TGTGCCAGCAGGCTGACACTAGCGGGAACGGGAGAGCAGTACTTC.

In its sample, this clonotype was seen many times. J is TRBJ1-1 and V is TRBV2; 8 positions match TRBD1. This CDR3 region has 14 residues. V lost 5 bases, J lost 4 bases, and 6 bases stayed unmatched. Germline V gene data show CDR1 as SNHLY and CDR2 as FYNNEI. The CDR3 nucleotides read TGTGCCAGCAGTATAGACAGGGGTGGCACTGAAGCTTTCTTT. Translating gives CASSIDRGGTEAFF.

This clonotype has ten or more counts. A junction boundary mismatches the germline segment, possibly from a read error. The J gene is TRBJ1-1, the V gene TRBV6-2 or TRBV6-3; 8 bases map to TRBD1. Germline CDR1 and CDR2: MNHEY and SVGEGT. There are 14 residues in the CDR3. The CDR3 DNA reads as TGTGCCAGCAGTCCGACAGGGGCCATACTTGAAGCTCTCTTT. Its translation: CASSPTGAILEALF.

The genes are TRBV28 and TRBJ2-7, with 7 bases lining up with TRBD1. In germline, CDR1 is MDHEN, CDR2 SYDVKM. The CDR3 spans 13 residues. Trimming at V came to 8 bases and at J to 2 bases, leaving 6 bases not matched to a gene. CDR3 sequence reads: CASRRGRPYEQYF. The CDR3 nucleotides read TGTGCCAGCCGTAGGGGGCGACCCTACGAGCAGTACTTC.